Following are 7 T cell receptor beta chains from one sample sequenced in a study of early T cells in non-severe SARS-CoV-2 infection listed by TCRdb under 2021. The library was obtained by 5' RACE. The listed sequencing device is NextSeq 500. Through fastp at Q25 and MiXCR, TCRdb rebuilt clones from the public reads, retaining in-frame beta chains. Duplicate CDR3 protein sequences are folded into a single record with the most common DNA and genes. The sample includes 70,000 or so distinct CDR3 sequences, with about 9.4% observed a single time. Of the sample, roughly 7.5% is held by the ten largest clones. Material: whole blood, obtained at baseline. The source is an adult who was a healthcare worker with PCR-confirmed SARS-CoV-2 infection or an uninfected control (not recorded which).

The rearrangement uses TRBV10-3 and TRBJ1-1; D may be TRBD1 (6 bases). The germline CDR1 and CDR2 sequences are ENHRY and SYGVKD. V lost 9 bases to trimming and J lost 1 base, with 12 bases between them. This CDR3 has 13 residues. This CDR3 is CAIALQGNTEAFF. DNA for the CDR3: TGTGCCATAGCACTACAGGGGAACACTGAAGCTTTCTTT.

This clonotype showed up just a few times. The rearrangement uses TRBV5-8 and TRBJ2-7; D is unclear. The CDR3 sequence is 12 residues long. Per germline, CDR1 SGHTS and CDR2 YDEGEE. V gave up 0 bases and J gave up 3 bases, with 4 bases separating them. CDR3 region: CASSLGHYEQYF. In DNA, the CDR3 is TGTGCCAGCAGCTTGGGGCACTACGAGCAGTACTTC. The full variable domain, in which reference TRBV5-8 and TRBJ2-7 provide the parts outside the CDR3, is EAGVTQSPTHLIKTRGQQATLRCSPISGHTSVYWYQQALGLGLQFLLWYDEGEERNRGNFPPRFSGRQFPNYSSELNVNALELEDSALYLCASSLGHYEQYFGPGTRLTVT.

CDR3 residues: CAIRGVGTENTEAFF. The DNA for the CDR3 is TGTGCCATCAGGGGGGTGGGGACGGAGAACACTGAAGCTTTCTTT. The gene calls are TRBV10-3 and TRBJ1-1, with D perhaps matching TRBD1 (5 bases). The CDR3 is made up of 15 amino acids. Trimming took 6 bases from V and 1 from J, leaving 15 bases between them. The germline V gene encodes CDR1 ENHRY and CDR2 SYGVKD.

This clonotype was counted a few times. This chain uses TRBV11-2 with TRBJ2-3; 11 nucleotides line up with TRBD2. The V segment lost 1 base and the J segment 2 bases; nucleotides outside the gene matches: 5. The CDR3 covers 17 residues. Per germline, CDR1 SGHAT and CDR2 FQNNGV. The CDR3 spells CASSLGNSGGATDTQYF. CDR3 sequence (DNA): TGTGCCAGCAGCTTAGGGAATAGCGGGGGGGCCACAGATACGCAGTATTTT.

The V call is TRBV3-1, the J call TRBJ2-5; no definite D call. V lost 2 bases to trimming and J lost 1 base, with 17 bases between them. The CDR3 spans 17 residues. The germline gives CDR1 LGHDT, CDR2 YNNKEL (reference sequence). CDR3 sequence: CASSQRLRLVVQETQYF. The CDR3 coding sequence is TGTGCCAGCAGCCAAAGACTTCGGCTAGTCGTCCAAGAGACCCAGTACTTC.

This clonotype was picked up a small number of times. V is TRBV5-1 and J is TRBJ2-5, with no clear D. From germline, CDR1 is SGHRS and CDR2 YFSETQ. CDR3 length: 13 residues. Trimming removed 0 bases at V and 5 bases at J, with 8 bases between. The CDR3 coding sequence is TGCGCCAGCAGCTTGGGACGGGCCGAGACCCAGTACTTC. Its translation is CASSLGRAETQYF.

This clonotype showed up many times. The genes are TRBV7-2 and TRBJ2-7, with TRBD2 as a possible D gene (5 bases). The CDR3 has 14 residues. The germline CDR1 and CDR2 sequences are SGHTA and FQGNSA. Trimming left V 3 bases short and J 5 bases short, with 14 bases between. The CDR3 reads CASSFQRGPHEQYF. CDR3 DNA: TGTGCCAGCAGCTTTCAGAGAGGGCCGCACGAGCAGTACTTC.